Listed here are 29 T cell receptor beta chains from one sample, sequenced in a study of blood T cell repertoires in COVID-19. Using immunoSEQ multiplex PCR, the repertoire was profiled, and TCRdb retains in-frame clones only, with some absent. The sample includes roughly 240,000 clones, around 86% seen only once; the top ten take under 2%. Sequenced material: peripheral blood. The source is a woman aged 60 to 75 who had recovered from COVID-19.

This sequence joins TRBV2 and TRBJ1-4, with TRBD1 identical over 9 bases. The CDR3 totals 15 residues. Germline values: CDR1 SNHLY, CDR2 FYNNEI. V was pared by 6 bases and J by 7 bases, with 9 bases of the junction left unmatched. CDR3: CASRPRTGAGEKLFF. The CDR3 coding sequence is TGTGCCAGCAGGCCAAGGACAGGGGCGGGTGAAAAACTGTTTTTT.

The chain links TRBV9 to TRBJ1-1, with a tentative D call TRBD1 (6 bases). CDR3 size: 15 residues. V lost 3 bases and J lost 0, with 12 bases in between. Germline lookup yields CDR1 SGDLS and CDR2 YYNGEE. The CDR3 sequence is CASSGQGFLNTEAFF. The CDR3 DNA follows: TGTGCCAGCAGCGGGCAGGGGTTTTTGAACACTGAAGCTTTCTTT.

The chain has TRBV11-2 and TRBJ2-5, with D possibly being TRBD1 (6 bases). V was shortened by 5 bases and J by 0 bases, with 13 bases between the two germline ends. The germline V gene has CDR1 SGHAT and CDR2 FQNNGV. This CDR3 is 15 amino acids long. The CDR3 region has the DNA TGTGCCAGCAGCGGGGGCTTGGGGGACCAAGAGACCCAGTACTTC. Residues: CASSGGLGDQETQYF.

The V call is TRBV20-1, the J call TRBJ2-1; D is possibly TRBD1 (5 bases). CDR3 length: 14 residues. Trimming took 3 bases from V and 5 from J, leaving 14 bases between them. CDR1 and CDR2 (germline): DFQATT, SNEGSKA (reference sequence). CDR3 protein: CSASRGPGHNEQFF. As DNA, the CDR3 is TGCAGTGCTAGTAGAGGACCAGGGCACAATGAGCAGTTCTTC.

J is TRBJ1-5 and V is TRBV6-2 or TRBV6-3, with a possible D match to TRBD1 (5 bases). This CDR3 is built from 15 residues. V was cut by 4 bases and J by 2 bases, with 12 bases left in between. CDR1 is MNHEY and CDR2 is SVGEGT in the germline V gene. As DNA, the CDR3 is TGTGCCAGCAGTTGGGGGGGAAGTGGCAATCAGCCCCAGCATTTT. Its protein product is CASSWGGSGNQPQHF.

The V call is TRBV5-1, the J call TRBJ2-7, with a weak D call TRBD1 (6 bases). The V gene lost 3 bases and the J gene lost 4 bases, with 17 bases spanning the gap. This CDR3 has 15 amino acids. Germline V gene sequence: CDR1 SGHRS, CDR2 YFSETQ. CDR3 bases: TGCGCCAGCAGCTGGACCGGGACAAGGATATACGAGCAGTACTTC. This encodes CASSWTGTRIYEQYF.

The rearrangement links TRBV6-5 to TRBJ1-3, with D possibly matching TRBD1 (6 bases). The CDR3 length is 14 residues. V lost 6 bases and J lost 8, with 17 bases in between. Germline values: CDR1 MNHEY, CDR2 SVGAGI. The CDR3 spells CASRAGARPHTIYF. The CDR3 bases are TGTGCCAGCAGAGCAGGGGCCCGGCCACACACCATATATTTT.

The V call is TRBV7-8, the J call TRBJ2-2; maybe TRBD1 (6 bases). Trimming removed 5 bases from V and 4 bases from J, with 11 bases in between. This CDR3 contains 14 residues. Germline-derived CDR1 and CDR2 are SGHVS and FQNEAQ. CDR3 nucleotide sequence: TGTGCCAGCAGCCAGGGGTTCGCCACCGGGGAGCTGTTTTTT. Translating it yields CASSQGFATGELFF.

The chain links TRBV5-4 to TRBJ2-3; D is possibly TRBD1 (7 bases). The V end was cut by 4 bases, the J end by 4 bases, with 19 bases between. This CDR3 comprises 16 residues. In germline, CDR1 is SGHNT, CDR2 YYREEE (reference sequence). This chain's CDR3 is CASSDYPGRGADTQYF. Here the CDR3 DNA reads TGTGCCAGCAGCGATTACCCCGGCAGGGGGGCAGATACGCAGTATTTT. Together with reference TRBV5-4 and TRBJ2-3, the CDR3 gives the full variable domain: ETGVTQSPTHLIKTRGQQVTLRCSSQSGHNTVSWYQQALGQGPQFIFQYYREEENGRGNFPPRFSGLQFPNYSSELNVNALELDDSALYLCASSDYPGRGADTQYFGPGTRLTVL.

The chain joins TRBV24-1 to TRBJ1-2; D remains unclear. V was cut by 5 bases and J by 7 bases, with 13 bases left in between. The germline V gene encodes CDR1 KGHDR and CDR2 SFDVKD. The CDR3 totals 13 residues. The CDR3 loop is CATSAGRLSGYTF. The CDR3 DNA follows: TGTGCCACCAGTGCAGGCCGTTTATCTGGCTACACCTTC.

The chain links TRBV11-2 to TRBJ2-3; D possibly corresponds to TRBD1 (6 bases). Trimming pared 3 bases from V and 7 bases from J, leaving 14 bases between. Germline CDR1 reads SGHAT; CDR2 reads FQNNGV. This CDR3 contains 14 residues. CDR3 amino acids: CASSFPHDRNTQYF. The CDR3 DNA reads TGTGCCAGCAGCTTTCCTCACGACAGGAATACGCAGTATTTT.

The V and J genes are TRBV28 and TRBJ1-2; D not resolved. The germline V and J ends were trimmed by 5 bases and 4 bases, with 20 bases remaining between them. Per germline, CDR1 MDHEN and CDR2 SYDVKM. This CDR3 comprises 16 residues. CDR3 nucleotide sequence: TGTGCCAGCAGTGACCCTTGGCGTCAGGTTAGCTATGGCTACACCTTC. This translates into CASSDPWRQVSYGYTF.

In its sample, this clone was seen once. The V call is TRBV11-3, the J call TRBJ2-2, with TRBD1 matching over 10 bases. Germline CDR1 SGHNT, CDR2 YENEEA. This CDR3 comprises 17 residues. The V and J ends lost 0 bases and 5 bases, in that order; junction bases with no gene match: 6. This CDR3 is CASSLETGGARTGELFF. The DNA for the CDR3 is TGTGCCAGCAGCTTAGAGACAGGGGGCGCGAGAACCGGGGAGCTGTTTTTT. Based on the CDR3 plus reference TRBV11-3 and TRBJ2-2, the full variable domain is EAGVVQSPRYKIIEKKQPVAFWCNPISGHNTLYWYLQNLGQGPELLIRYENEEAVDDSQLPKDRFSAERLKGVDSTLKIQPAELGDSAVYLCASSLETGGARTGELFFGEGSRLTVL.

This rearrangement joins TRBV7-9 to TRBJ1-3; D is possibly TRBD1 (5 bases). Germline V CDR1 and CDR2: SEHNR, FQNEAQ (reference sequence). V lost 0 bases and J 2 bases, leaving 11 bases between the germline ends. The CDR3 extends over 16 amino acids. The CDR3 sequence is CASSLALGDAGNTIYF. The CDR3 DNA reads as TGTGCCAGCAGCTTAGCGTTAGGGGATGCTGGAAACACCATATATTTT. The full variable domain, its missing parts supplied by reference TRBV7-9 and TRBJ1-3, is DTGVSQNPRHKITKRGQNVTFRCDPISEHNRLYWYRQTLGQGPEFLTYFQNEAQLEKSRLLSDRFSAERPKGSFSTLEIQRTEQGDSAMYLCASSLALGDAGNTIYFGEGSWLTVV.

This clone was counted a single time. The rearrangement joins TRBV3-1 (or the pseudogene TRBV3-2) to TRBJ2-7; 11 bases fit TRBD1. This CDR3 spans 15 amino acids. Germline-derived CDR1 and CDR2 are LGHDT and YNNKEL (reference sequence). V shed 3 bases, J shed 3 bases, and the junction held 4 bases outside the gene matches. The CDR3 loop reads CASSQGGTGGYEQYF. The CDR3 coding sequence is TGTGCCAGCAGCCAGGGAGGGACAGGGGGCTACGAGCAGTACTTC.

The chain combines TRBV15 with TRBJ2-7; D may be TRBD1 (6 bases). This CDR3 is built from 15 residues. V lost 0 bases and J lost 2, with 11 bases in between. CDR1 LNHNV and CDR2 YYDKDF come from the germline V gene (reference sequence). The CDR3 spells CATSREGASPYEQYF. The CDR3 nucleotides are TGTGCCACCAGCAGAGAGGGGGCTTCCCCCTACGAGCAGTACTTC.

The gene calls are TRBV6-5 and TRBJ1-2; D possibly corresponds to TRBD1 (5 bases). From germline, CDR1 is MNHEY and CDR2 SVGAGI. Deletions cut 2 bases from V and 4 bases from J, with 14 bases between. This CDR3 has 15 amino acids. The CDR3 here is CASSYAQGSGYGYTF. The DNA of the CDR3 is TGTGCCAGCAGTTACGCCCAGGGTTCAGGCTATGGCTACACCTTC.

J is TRBJ2-7 and V is TRBV5-4, with 10 bases lining up with TRBD2. The germline gives CDR1 SGHNT, CDR2 YYREEE (reference sequence). CDR3 length equals 16 residues. J lost 5 bases, V lost 0 bases, and 8 bases had no gene match. The CDR3: CASSLDGSGGPHEQYF. CDR3 in DNA: TGTGCCAGCAGCTTGGATGGTAGCGGGGGGCCCCACGAGCAGTACTTC. The full variable domain, its missing parts supplied by reference TRBV5-4 and TRBJ2-7, is ETGVTQSPTHLIKTRGQQVTLRCSSQSGHNTVSWYQQALGQGPQFIFQYYREEENGRGNFPPRFSGLQFPNYSSELNVNALELDDSALYLCASSLDGSGGPHEQYFGPGTRLTVT.

DNA of the CDR3: TGTGCCAGCAGTTCCCCCCCTAGGGGCGGGGAGCTGTTTTTT. This gives the protein CASSSPPRGGELFF. The chain links TRBV6-2 or TRBV6-3 to TRBJ2-2, with D maybe TRBD1 (5 bases). The ends were cut back, 4 bases at V and 7 bases at J, with 13 bases in the middle. CDR3 length equals 14 residues. Per the germline V gene, CDR1 is MNHEY and CDR2 is SVGEGT.

J is TRBJ2-1 and V is TRBV7-2; 11 bases fit TRBD2. The CDR3 consists of 15 residues. Trimming cost V 3 bases and J 8 bases; bases outside gene matches: 6. Germline V lookup: CDR1 SGHTA, CDR2 FQGNSA. The DNA of the CDR3 is TGTGCCAGCAGCTTCCAAATACTAGCGGGGGATGAGCAGTTCTTC. It is translated as CASSFQILAGDEQFF.

This clone was seen only once. This sequence joins TRBV7-5 and TRBJ2-7; TRBD1 reflects the table's D call only, with no check against the DNA. TRBV7-5 is a pseudogene locus. The CDR3 spans 13 residues. CDR3 DNA sequence: TGTGCCAGAAGCTTAAGGCAGGGTCACGAGCAGTACTTC. It specifies CARSLRQGHEQYF.

With respect to this clone: In the same sample, other DNA sequences code for this CDR3. V is TRBV9 and J is TRBJ2-7, with a possible D match to TRBD2 (5 bases). The germline CDR1 and CDR2 sequences are SGDLS and YYNGEE. The CDR3 extends over 16 amino acids. The V end lost 0 bases, the J end lost 0 bases, and 13 bases lay between the germline ends. Here the CDR3 DNA reads TGTGCCAGCAGCGTAGAAGTAGGTGGGAGCTCCTACGAGCAGTACTTC. As protein: CASSVEVGGSSYEQYF.

The rearrangement joins TRBV7-2 to TRBJ1-1; D is unclear. The CDR3 has 15 residues. CDR1 and CDR2 (germline): SGHTA, FQGNSA. Trimming cost V 4 bases and J 3 bases, with 15 bases left between them. The CDR3 DNA sequence: TGTGCCAGCAGCTCAATTGTCGGGAAACACACTGAAGCTTTCTTT. This translates into CASSSIVGKHTEAFF.

As for this clone: An end of the junction differs from the germline gene, which may be a read error. J is TRBJ2-1 and V is TRBV7-7; TRBD1 aligns across 8 bases. Per the germline V gene, CDR1 is SSHAT and CDR2 is FNYEAQ (reference sequence). The CDR3 covers 15 residues. This CDR3 reads CASSRSRDRYNEQFF. DNA for the CDR3: TGTGCTAGCAGCAGAAGCCGGGACAGGTACAATGAGCAGTTCTTC.

The V gene is TRBV6-5, the J gene TRBJ2-5; D ambiguous. CDR1 MNHEY and CDR2 SVGAGI come from the germline V gene. V was pared by 2 bases and J by 5 bases, with 3 bases between. The CDR3 runs 11 residues. The chain's CDR3 is CASSYGETQYF. The CDR3 nucleotides read TGTGCCAGCAGTTACGGCGAGACCCAGTACTTC.

This chain joins TRBV19 and TRBJ1-1, with D possibly TRBD1 on 5 matching bases. Germline V CDR1 and CDR2: LNHDA, SQIVND (reference sequence). Trimming removed 6 bases at V and 4 bases at J, with 12 bases between. The CDR3 runs 13 residues. The CDR3 nucleotides read TGTGCCAGTAGGGAGGGGACGGGCACTGAAGCTTTCTTT. Encoded protein: CASREGTGTEAFF.

The J gene is TRBJ2-1, the V gene TRBV18; 8 positions agree with TRBD1. Germline CDR1 is KGHSH and CDR2 is LQKENI. CDR3 length equals 15 residues. V was pared by 4 bases and J by 5 bases, with 7 bases of the junction left unmatched. The CDR3 DNA reads as TGTGCCAGCTCACTACTGACAGGGGACAACAATGAGCAGTTCTTC. This codes for CASSLLTGDNNEQFF.

Of note for this clone: One end of the junction varies from germline; a read error may be responsible. The chain carries TRBV7-7 and TRBJ1-2; 7 bases fit TRBD1. This CDR3 spans 15 amino acids. Germline loops: CDR1 SSHAT, CDR2 FNYEAQ (reference sequence). As DNA, the CDR3 is TGTGCTAGCAGTCCAGATGCGACAGGGAAGGATGGCTACACCTTC. Residues: CASSPDATGKDGYTF.

CDR3 amino acids: CASSQSAGGLITGELFF. CDR3 sequence (DNA): TGTGCCAGCAGCCAATCAGCGGGGGGGCTGATCACCGGGGAGCTGTTTTTT. The rearrangement uses TRBV3-1 (or the pseudogene TRBV3-2) and TRBJ2-2; TRBD2 aligns across 10 bases. Looked up from germline, CDR1 is LGHDT and CDR2 is YNNKEL (reference sequence). CDR3 length: 17 residues. Trimming removed 2 bases from V and 4 bases from J; junction bases left unmatched: 7.